Presented here are 6 T cell receptor beta chains from one specimen sequenced in a study of human T cells and chemical hapten exposure. Time point denoted: pre-sensitization, week 0. The treatment here: therapeutic diphenylcyclopropenone sensitization with weekly scalp DPC. TCRdb called the RACE reads again in MiXCR, with one record for every CDR3 protein. Of some 60,000 distinct CDR3 sequences listed, approximately 10% were seen once; the top ten hold 3% to 4.5%. The input for sequencing was whole blood, taken in connection with sensitization to the hapten diphenylcyclopropenone (DPC). The source is a woman in her thirties or forties with alopecia areata. Some clones in this sample may be carry-over from other donors' samples.

This clonotype was found many times. The chain is built from TRBV4-3 and TRBJ2-2, with 10 bases fitting TRBD2. With 3 bases clipped from V and 3 bases from J, the junction kept 13 bases outside the gene matches. Germline loops: CDR1 LGHNA, CDR2 YSLEER. This CDR3 comprises 19 residues. CDR3 sequence (DNA): TGCGCCAGCAGCCAGGGGGTAGCGGGAGGTTGGCGGGACACCGGGGAGCTGTTTTTT. Amino acids: CASSQGVAGGWRDTGELFF.

This chain connects TRBV30 to TRBJ1-5; TRBD1 matches 7 bases. Germline-derived CDR1 and CDR2 are GTSNPN and SVGIG (reference sequence). V lost 2 bases, J lost 6 bases, and 7 bases stayed unmatched. The CDR3 consists of 14 residues. The CDR3 loop is CAWSLVTGRQPQHF. CDR3 bases: TGTGCCTGGAGTTTGGTGACAGGGCGTCAGCCCCAGCATTTT.

This clonotype was observed a few times. The chain combines TRBV7-9 with TRBJ2-1; the match to TRBD2 covers 9 bases. V lost 4 bases to trimming and J lost 1 base; unmatched junction nucleotides: 2. Germline CDR1 and CDR2: SEHNR and FQNEAQ (reference sequence). The CDR3 covers 15 residues. The CDR3 sequence: CASSSSGTSYNEQFF. The CDR3 DNA is TGTGCCAGCAGCTCTAGCGGGACATCCTACAATGAGCAGTTCTTC.

The chain couples TRBV30 to TRBJ2-7, with 10 bases matching TRBD2. This CDR3 comprises 14 residues. Germline V gene lookup returns CDR1 GTSNPN and CDR2 SVGIG (reference sequence). After removal of 6 bases from V and 4 bases from J, the junction contained 9 bases not matched to a gene. CDR3 residues: CACQGTSANYEQYF. The CDR3 DNA reads TGTGCCTGCCAAGGGACTAGCGCCAATTACGAGCAGTACTTC.

The V gene is TRBV29-1, the J gene TRBJ2-2; TRBD1 is a possible D gene (5 bases). The V gene lost 4 bases and the J gene lost 8 bases, with 14 bases spanning the gap. Germline CDR1 is SQVTM and CDR2 is ANQGSEA. The CDR3 extends over 13 amino acids. The CDR3 here is CSVGFKTVGELFF. CDR3 nucleotides: TGCAGCGTTGGATTCAAGACAGTTGGGGAGCTGTTTTTT.

This clonotype was detected a few times. The rearrangement joins TRBV20-1 to TRBJ2-1, with 10 bases fitting TRBD2. The V segment lost 0 bases and the J segment 2 bases; nucleotides outside the gene matches: 1. Germline-derived CDR1 and CDR2 are DFQATT and SNEGSKA (reference sequence). This CDR3 is built from 15 residues. The CDR3 nucleotides read TGCAGTGCTAGAGATCTAGCGGGAGCCTACAATGAGCAGTTCTTC. It is translated as CSARDLAGAYNEQFF.